This T cell receptor beta chain emerged from a study of blood T cell repertoires in COVID-19. There are 18 residues in the CDR3. With 0 bases removed from V and 5 bases from J, the gap between germline ends came to 20 bases. CDR1 MNHEY and CDR2 SVGEGT come from the germline V gene. This clone was observed a single time. TCRdb keeps only in-frame clones here, not all; method: immunoSEQ multiplex PCR. The data contain over 200,000 clones, roughly nine tenths of them singletons. The sample comprised peripheral blood. The TCR was taken from a woman under 30 who had recovered from COVID-19. The genes are TRBV6-2 or TRBV6-3 and TRBJ1-5, with D possibly matching TRBD1 (6 bases). CDR3 in DNA: TGTGCCAGCAGTTACTCGTCCCGGGACACGAGAGGGGATCAGCCCCAGCATTTT. Its protein product is CASSYSSRDTRGDQPQHF.